A selection of T cell receptor beta chains follows, all from one sample in a study of T cells after posttransplantation cyclophosphamide. The assay was immunoSEQ multiplex PCR, and TCRdb's table has in-frame clones only and misses some. Of 45,000 to 65,000 clones in the sample, 90% to 95% were seen once. Sequenced material: PBMCs. The source is a woman aged 30 to 39 in good health and a related stem cell transplant donor. Each CDR3 is given with its conserved first and last residue. D genes are given only for firm matches. The size field is filled for only some rows; it gives once, few, many or a size class.

>TRBD1|TRBJ2-5|TRBV2|NA
CASTPTGVGETQYF
TGTGCCAGCACACCCACAGGGGTAGGAGAGACCCAGTACTTC
>TRBD1|TRBJ1-2|TRBV12-5|NA
CASGFSNTRDSVNYGYTF
TGTGCTAGTGGTTTCTCTAACACCAGGGACAGTGTGAACTATGGCTACACCTTC
>TRBD2|TRBJ2-1|TRBV7-2|NA
CASSSTSGGYNEQFF
TGTGCCAGCAGCTCGACTAGCGGGGGATACAATGAGCAGTTCTTC
>NA|TRBJ1-1|TRBV11-2|once
CASSLEARLTSGINTEAFF
TGTGCCAGCAGCTTAGAGGCGCGACTGACCTCCGGGATTAACACTGAAGCTTTCTTT
>NA|TRBJ1-2|TRBV4-2|few
CASSPPGGNYGYTF
TGTGCCAGCAGCCCCCCAGGAGGTAACTATGGCTACACCTTC
>NA|TRBJ1-6|TRBV5-4|NA
CASSLKAGYNSPLHF
TGTGCCAGCAGCTTGAAGGCAGGCTATAATTCACCCCTCCACTTT
>TRBD2|TRBJ2-1|TRBV5-5|NA
CASSLVGLAGVYNEQFF
TGTGCCAGCAGCTTGGTTGGGCTAGCGGGGGTCTACAATGAGCAGTTCTTC
>TRBD1|TRBJ2-7|TRBV6-6|NA
CASSYPVQGDEQYF
TGTGCCAGCAGTTACCCCGTTCAGGGGGACGAGCAGTACTTC
>NA|TRBJ1-2|TRBV6-5|NA
CASTKAGGGYTF
TGTGCCAGCACCAAGGCCGGGGGTGGCTACACCTTC
>TRBD2|TRBJ2-5|TRBV18|NA
CASSPLASGGMETQYF
TGTGCCAGCTCACCACTCGCTAGCGGGGGGATGGAGACCCAGTACTTC
>NA|TRBJ1-2|TRBV6-5|NA
CASSYFRGGYGYTF
TGTGCCAGCAGTTACTTCCGGGGGGGCTATGGCTACACCTTC
>NA|TRBJ1-3|TRBV6-6|NA
CASSYIEAPGNTIYF
TGTGCCAGCAGTTATATCGAAGCCCCTGGAAACACCATATATTTT
>NA|TRBJ1-6|TRBV7-8|NA
CASSLVGDSQSSYNSPLHF
TGTGCCAGCAGCTTAGTAGGTGACAGCCAGAGCTCCTATAATTCACCCCTCCACTTT
>NA|TRBJ2-3|TRBV7-9|NA
CASSLGAETDTQYF
TGTGCCAGCAGCTTAGGGGCAGAAACAGATACGCAGTATTTT
>TRBD1|TRBJ2-2|TRBV4-2|once
CASSQVGDRAGELFF
TGTGCCAGCAGCCAAGTGGGGGACAGAGCCGGGGAGCTGTTTTTT
>NA|TRBJ1-1|TRBV6-1|once
CASSEARTFQREAFF
TGTGCCAGCAGTGAAGCTAGAACCTTCCAGCGGGAAGCTTTCTTT
>TRBD2|TRBJ2-1|TRBV13|NA
CASSFPRGGSYNEQFF
TGTGCCAGCAGCTTCCCGCGGGGGGGCTCCTACAATGAGCAGTTCTTC
>NA|TRBJ2-1|TRBV7-2|few
CASSSTGTNYNEQFF
TGTGCCAGCAGCTCTACAGGTACGAACTACAATGAGCAGTTCTTC
>NA|TRBJ1-1|TRBV18|NA
CASSPTGWGPRTEAFF
TGTGCCAGCTCACCAACCGGCTGGGGCCCGCGCACTGAAGCTTTCTTT
>TRBD1|TRBJ1-1|TRBV18|NA
CASSPVVPGQGNTEAFF
TGTGCCAGCTCACCCGTGGTTCCGGGACAGGGGAACACTGAAGCTTTCTTT
>NA|TRBJ2-7|TRBV11-2|NA
CASSLGDNSYEQYF
TGTGCCAGCAGCTTAGGCGACAATTCCTACGAGCAGTACTTC
>NA|TRBJ2-6|TRBV15|NA
CATSSYFSGANVLTF
TGTGCCACCAGCAGTTATTTCTCTGGGGCCAACGTCCTGACTTTC
>TRBD1|TRBJ2-7|TRBV28|NA
CASSRDRVSGEQYF
TGTGCCAGCAGCCGGGACAGGGTTTCTGGCGAGCAGTACTTC
>NA|TRBJ2-7|TRBV7-2|NA
CASSLVSALEQYF
TGTGCCAGCAGCTTAGTGTCTGCGCTCGAGCAGTACTTC
>NA|TRBJ2-5|TRBV28|NA
CASSFLSRQETQYF
TGTGCCAGCAGTTTTCTGTCCAGGCAAGAGACCCAGTACTTC
>NA|TRBJ2-7|TRBV27|NA
CASSLFSQSYEQYF
TGTGCCAGCAGTTTATTTTCACAGTCCTACGAGCAGTACTTC
>NA|TRBJ2-7|TRBV4-1|NA
CASSQAGQAYEQYF
TGCGCCAGCAGCCAAGCGGGACAAGCCTACGAGCAGTACTTC
>NA|TRBJ1-2|TRBV18|NA
CASSPNGEANYGYTF
TGTGCCAGCTCACCAAATGGAGAAGCTAACTATGGCTACACCTTC
>TRBD1|TRBJ1-1|TRBV7-9|NA
CASSPWGTGHSNTEAFF
TGTGCCAGCAGCCCGTGGGGGACAGGTCATTCGAACACTGAAGCTTTCTTT
>NA|TRBJ1-1|TRBV7-6|NA
CASSLTGIGTTEAFF
TGTGCCAGCAGCTTGACCGGGATAGGCACCACTGAAGCTTTCTTT
>TRBD1|TRBJ1-2|TRBV7-2|NA
CASNRDRAGYTF
TGTGCCAGCAACCGGGACAGGGCTGGCTACACCTTC
>NA|TRBJ1-2|TRBV7-2|NA
CASSLVHSLFYGYTF
TGTGCCAGCAGCTTAGTGCACAGCCTCTTCTATGGCTACACCTTC
>TRBD1|TRBJ1-2|TRBV10-3|once
CAISESVGGGYGYTF
TGTGCCATCAGTGAGTCGGTAGGGGGCGGCTATGGCTACACCTTC
>NA|TRBJ1-5|TRBV27|NA
CASSLYGGQAYSNQPQHF
TGTGCCAGCAGTTTATACGGGGGGCAGGCATATAGCAATCAGCCCCAGCATTTT
>TRBD1|TRBJ2-2|TRBV29-1|many
CSVPGQGSGELFF
TGCAGCGTTCCGGGACAGGGTTCCGGGGAGCTGTTTTTT
>NA|TRBJ1-2|TRBV4-2|few
CASSQAPSGYTF
TGTGCCAGCAGCCAAGCCCCTTCTGGCTACACCTTC
>NA|TRBJ1-5|TRBV11-2|once
CASSLGDTGSVQPQHF
TGTGCCAGCAGCTTGGGGGACACAGGGAGTGTGCAGCCCCAGCATTTT
>NA|TRBJ1-1|TRBV6-1|NA
CASSEFRRGATEAFF
TGTGCCAGCAGTGAATTTAGGCGGGGTGCCACTGAAGCTTTCTTT
>NA|TRBJ2-3|TRBV12-5|NA
CASGLGTAHPGTDTQYF
TGTGCTAGTGGTTTGGGGACGGCCCATCCGGGGACAGATACGCAGTATTTT
>NA|TRBJ2-5|TRBV7-2|NA
CASSLGRAETQYF
TGTGCCAGCAGCTTAGGGAGGGCAGAGACCCAGTACTTC
>NA|TRBJ1-1|TRBV28|once
CASSSPGQNTEAFF
TGTGCCAGCAGTTCCCCGGGACAGAACACTGAAGCTTTCTTT
>TRBD1|TRBJ2-1|TRBV5-1|NA
CASSPRGQGYNEQFF
TGCGCCAGCAGCCCTAGGGGACAGGGTTACAATGAGCAGTTCTTC
>NA|TRBJ1-2|TRBV7-8|NA
CASSLGGQTLLGYTF
TGTGCCAGCAGCTTGGGTGGTCAGACTCTCTTGGGCTACACCTTC
>NA|TRBJ1-1|TRBV28|NA
CASYRAVAFF
TGTGCCAGTTACAGGGCGGTGGCTTTCTTT
>TRBD1|TRBJ2-3|TRBV2|NA
CASSVGTVSTDTQYF
TGTGCCAGCAGTGTCGGGACAGTTAGCACAGATACGCAGTATTTT
>NA|TRBJ2-2|TRBV7-2|NA
CASSLLSTGELFF
TGTGCCAGCAGCCTGCTGAGCACCGGGGAGCTGTTTTTT
>TRBD1|TRBJ2-7|TRBV7-8|NA
CASSPQTGGLSEQYF
TGTGCCAGCAGCCCTCAGACAGGGGGATTAAGTGAGCAGTACTTC
>NA|TRBJ2-6|TRBV28|NA
CASSGQPSGANVLTF
TGTGCCAGCAGTGGACAGCCCTCTGGGGCCAACGTCCTGACTTTC
>TRBD2|TRBJ2-7|TRBV28|once
CASSSGLAGNYEQYF
TGTGCCAGCAGTTCAGGACTAGCGGGGAACTACGAGCAGTACTTC
>TRBD2|TRBJ2-2|TRBV28|NA
CASSKTGTSGYTGELFF
TGTGCCAGCAGTAAAACCGGGACTAGCGGGTACACCGGGGAGCTGTTTTTT
>NA|TRBJ1-5|TRBV5-1|NA
CASREDSNQPQHF
TGCGCCAGCAGAGAAGACAGTAATCAGCCCCAGCATTTT
>TRBD1|TRBJ2-5|TRBV30|NA
CAWGRVGGGPRETQYF
TGTGCCTGGGGAAGGGTAGGGGGCGGCCCCCGGGAGACCCAGTACTTC
>NA|TRBJ1-2|TRBV9|NA
CASSPRGGYGYTF
TGTGCCAGCAGCCCAAGAGGAGGCTATGGCTACACCTTC
>NA|TRBJ2-6|TRBV5-1|NA
CASSQARVGVSGANVLTF
TGCGCCAGCAGCCAGGCTCGGGTCGGGGTCTCTGGGGCCAACGTCCTGACTTTC
>NA|TRBJ1-1|TRBV5-6|NA
CASRRDTEAFF
TGTGCCAGCAGGCGCGACACTGAAGCTTTCTTT
>TRBD1|TRBJ2-3|TRBV11-2|NA
CASSLTGGTDTQYF
TGTGCCAGCAGCTTAACAGGGGGCACAGATACGCAGTATTTT
>NA|TRBJ2-5|TRBV15|NA
CATSRGMDSRILEETQYF
TGTGCCACCAGCAGAGGGATGGACAGTCGGATCCTGGAAGAGACCCAGTACTTC